These 5 T cell receptor beta chains originate from one sample sequenced in a study of blood T cell repertoires in COVID-19 (dated by TCRdb to between 2020 and 2021). Libraries were constructed by the immunoSEQ multiplex PCR assay. TCRdb retrieved this table from immuneACCESS and kept in-frame rearrangements only. Not all clones are present; in checked studies, unresolved V genes account for under half, and no reason is known for the remainder. The sample table shows around 250,000 clones, and 84% are seen once. Around 4.1% of the sample comes from the top ten. Specimen: PBMCs or T cells enriched from blood (not recorded which). These receptors originate from a man aged 30-40 years with acute COVID-19.

This clone has just one count. The chain employs TRBV18 and TRBJ1-1, with 8 positions matching TRBD1. Germline loops: CDR1 KGHSH, CDR2 LQKENI. The V and J ends lost 1 base and 4 bases, in that order; junction bases with no gene match: 8. This CDR3 has 16 residues. The CDR3 sequence: CASSPLPGGDFTEAFF. For the CDR3, the DNA is TGTGCCAGCTCACCACTTCCAGGGGGCGATTTCACTGAAGCTTTCTTT.

The gene calls are TRBV7-9 and TRBJ1-5; 12 bases line up with TRBD1. Germline CDR1 is SEHNR and CDR2 is FQNEAQ (reference sequence). The CDR3 has 14 residues. After removal of 10 bases from V and 2 bases from J, the junction contained 3 bases not matched to a gene. Written as DNA, the CDR3 is TGTGCCACGGGGACAGGGGGCGGCAATCAGCCCCAGCATTTT. Translated: CATGTGGGNQPQHF.

V is TRBV7-9 and J is TRBJ1-2; 7 positions agree with TRBD1. V lost 4 bases to trimming and J lost 8 bases; unmatched junction nucleotides: 4. The CDR3 loop spans 12 amino acids. The V gene's germline CDR1 is SEHNR and CDR2 FQNEAQ (reference sequence). The CDR3 nucleotides are TGTGCCAGCAGCTCGACAGGGATCGGCTACACCTTC. Encoded protein: CASSSTGIGYTF.

This rearrangement joins TRBV28 to TRBJ1-5; TRBD1 might be the D (6 bases). The V gene lost 8 bases and the J gene lost 5 bases, with 13 bases spanning the gap. CDR3 length: 13 residues. The germline V gene encodes CDR1 MDHEN and CDR2 SYDVKM. CDR3 bases: TGTGCCAGCCAAGGGGGGGCGGATCAGCCCCAGCATTTT. It is translated as CASQGGADQPQHF.

The chain is built from TRBV19 and TRBJ1-3; D gene unclear. The length of the CDR3 is 16 residues. Germline CDR1 reads LNHDA; CDR2 reads SQIVND (reference sequence). Deletions cut 3 bases from V and 0 bases from J, with 12 bases between. CDR3 amino acids: CASSIQQQSSGNTIYF. The CDR3 DNA reads as TGTGCCAGTAGTATTCAGCAACAGAGCTCTGGAAACACCATATATTTT. Full variable domain (outside the CDR3, taken from reference TRBV19 and TRBJ1-3): DGGITQSPKYLFRKEGQNVTLSCEQNLNHDAMYWYRQDPGQGLRLIYYSQIVNDFQKGDIAEGYSVSREKKESFPLTVTSAQKNPTAFYLCASSIQQQSSGNTIYFGEGSWLTVV.